This entry is about one T cell receptor beta chain. V lost 2 bases and J 3 bases, leaving 10 bases between the germline ends. The CDR3 extends over 14 amino acids. Germline CDR1 MDHEN, CDR2 SYDVKM. The data are from a study of technical replicates of blood from a few donors. TCRdb's copy holds only in-frame clones and misses some; the assay was immunoSEQ multiplex PCR. The sample has tens of thousands of clones, approximately 94% seen once. Sequencing used T cells isolated from PBMCs. The chain uses TRBV28 and TRBJ1-2, with D perhaps matching TRBD1 (5 bases). The source is a human donor in good health. CDR3 DNA: TGTGCCAGCAGTTTACCCCAGGGCTACTATGGCTACACCTTC. Residues: CASSLPQGYYGYTF.